The 14 T cell receptor beta chains below were found in one sample sequenced in a study of T cell responses to AZD1222 COVID-19 vaccine (TCRdb year 2021). Per the publication, the time point label means: about 28 days (+/-7) after the second vaccine dose. Libraries were prepared through the immunoSEQ multiplex PCR assay. The table was pulled from immuneACCESS by TCRdb, which kept in-frame rearrangements only. Such tables lose some clones; where checked, under half of the loss comes from unresolved V genes, and the rest has no known cause. This sample lists 120,000 or so clones; 84% were detected once. The ten biggest clones cover over 25% of the sample. Material: peripheral blood, obtained 28 days after the second AZD1222 dose. These receptors all stem from an adult who received the AZD1222 COVID-19 vaccine.

The rearrangement joins TRBV7-6 to TRBJ1-1; D may be TRBD1 (5 bases). Germline assignment: CDR1 SGHVS and CDR2 FNYEAQ. The CDR3 extends over 13 amino acids. V was clipped by 2 bases and J by 2 bases, with 6 bases between them. CDR3 region: CASSLQGNTEAFF. Here the CDR3 DNA reads TGTGCCAGCAGCTTACAGGGAAACACTGAAGCTTTCTTT.

The rearrangement joins TRBV24-1 to TRBJ2-1; perhaps D is TRBD1 or TRBD2 (5 bases each). The germline CDR1 and CDR2 sequences are KGHDR and SFDVKD. CDR3 size: 18 residues. The germline V and J ends were trimmed by 3 bases and 2 bases, with 19 bases remaining between them. The CDR3: CATSDVGDRRGAYNEQFF. The CDR3 nucleotides are TGTGCCACCAGTGATGTGGGGGACCGCAGAGGGGCCTACAATGAGCAGTTCTTC.

The chain is built from TRBV6-6 and TRBJ1-5; possibly TRBD1 for D (5 bases). The CDR3 contains 14 residues. Germline CDR1 and CDR2: MNHNY and SVGAGI (reference sequence). The V and J ends lost 8 bases and 3 bases respectively, with 14 bases between them. CDR3 DNA sequence: TGTGCCAGCTCCCCAGGGCGGCCCAATCAGCCCCAGCATTTT. It encodes CASSPGRPNQPQHF.

This chain joins TRBV28 and TRBJ1-1; D is unresolved. The length of the CDR3 is 14 residues. Germline V gene sequence: CDR1 MDHEN, CDR2 SYDVKM. The germline V and J ends were trimmed by 5 bases and 3 bases, with 13 bases remaining between them. For the CDR3, the DNA is TGTGCCAGCAGTCCCGGCGGTAGGTACACTGAAGCTTTCTTT. Protein: CASSPGGRYTEAFF.

The chain has TRBV27 and TRBJ2-2; D is perhaps TRBD2 (5 bases). Deletions cut 3 bases from V and 7 bases from J, with 9 bases between. CDR3 length: 13 residues. The germline gives CDR1 MNHEY, CDR2 SMNVEV (reference sequence). CDR3 DNA sequence: TGTGCCAGCAGTTTTAGCGATAGCGGGGAGCTGTTTTTT. The encoded protein is CASSFSDSGELFF.

This chain joins TRBV5-1 and TRBJ2-3; maybe TRBD1 (6 bases). The germline V and J ends were trimmed by 2 bases and 3 bases, with 10 bases remaining between them. CDR1 is SGHRS and CDR2 is YFSETQ in the germline V gene. CDR3 size: 14 residues. CDR3 sequence reads: CASSFLDRTDTQYF. The DNA for the CDR3 is TGCGCCAGCAGCTTCCTAGACAGGACAGATACGCAGTATTTT.

The V and J genes are TRBV11-2 and TRBJ2-4, with a possible D match to TRBD2 (6 bases). The CDR3 has 18 amino acids. V was trimmed by 0 bases and J by 0 bases, leaving 15 bases between them. CDR1 is SGHAT and CDR2 is FQNNGV in the germline V gene. CDR3: CASSLDSDYTLAKNIQYF. In nucleotides, the CDR3 is TGTGCCAGCAGCTTAGATTCGGACTATACTCTAGCCAAAAACATTCAGTACTTC. The full variable domain, completed using reference TRBV11-2 and TRBJ2-4, is EAGVAQSPRYKIIEKRQSVAFWCNPISGHATLYWYQQILGQGPKLLIQFQNNGVVDDSQLPKDRFSAERLKGVDSTLKIQPAKLEDSAVYLCASSLDSDYTLAKNIQYFGAGTRLSVL.

J is TRBJ1-2 and V is TRBV2; possibly TRBD1 for D (6 bases). Trimming pared 7 bases from V and 8 bases from J, leaving 14 bases between. This CDR3 comprises 12 residues. Germline values: CDR1 SNHLY, CDR2 FYNNEI. CDR3: CASKDSLGGYTF. The DNA of the CDR3 is TGTGCCAGCAAGGACAGTTTAGGAGGCTACACCTTC.

The chain couples TRBV7-2 to TRBJ2-3; D is ambiguous. The CDR3 loop spans 13 amino acids. CDR1 SGHTA and CDR2 FQGNSA come from the germline V gene. V shed 2 bases and J shed 5 bases, with 8 bases lying between them. Here the CDR3 reads CASSLRVRDTQYF. The CDR3 DNA is TGTGCCAGCAGCTTAAGGGTGAGAGATACGCAGTATTTT.

The chain employs TRBV27 and TRBJ2-2; TRBD1 is a possible D gene (6 bases). CDR3 length: 13 amino acids. Germline CDR1 is MNHEY and CDR2 is SMNVEV (reference sequence). V was pared by 6 bases and J by 3 bases, with 8 bases between. The CDR3 reads CASRDSYTGELFF. The CDR3 DNA reads TGTGCCAGCAGGGACAGTTACACCGGGGAGCTGTTTTTT.

The J gene is TRBJ2-3, the V gene TRBV13, with TRBD2 matching over 7 bases. Trimming removed 3 bases from V and 2 bases from J; junction bases left unmatched: 11. CDR3 length: 17 residues. CDR1 and CDR2 from the germline V gene are PRHDT and FYEKMQ (reference sequence). The CDR3 loop is CASSLFSGGGLTDTQYF. The CDR3 nucleotides read TGTGCCAGCAGCTTGTTCTCGGGCGGGGGACTCACAGATACGCAGTATTTT. Drawing the rest from reference TRBV13 and TRBJ2-3, the complete variable domain is AAGVIQSPRHLIKEKRETATLKCYPIPRHDTVYWYQQGPGQDPQFLISFYEKMQSDKGSIPDRFSAQQFSDYHSELNMSSLELGDSALYFCASSLFSGGGLTDTQYFGPGTRLTVL.

This clone has a handful of counts. The chain joins TRBV7-8 to TRBJ2-4; 9 bases align to TRBD1. J was trimmed by 8 bases and V by 5 bases; bases with no gene match: 7. There are 14 residues in the CDR3. Looked up from germline, CDR1 is SGHVS and CDR2 is FQNEAQ. DNA of the CDR3: TGTGCCAGCAGCCACCCGGGACAGGGTGACATTCAGTACTTC. Encoded protein: CASSHPGQGDIQYF.

A single count supports this clone. J is TRBJ2-1 and V is TRBV29-1, with 7 bases that match TRBD2. V shed 1 base, J shed 0 bases, and the junction held 6 bases outside the gene matches. The CDR3 extends over 16 amino acids. Germline V gene data show CDR1 as SQVTM and CDR2 as ANQGSEA. CDR3 amino acids: CSVEAGGASSYNEQFF. CDR3 bases: TGCAGCGTTGAAGCGGGGGGTGCCAGCTCCTACAATGAGCAGTTCTTC.

This chain links TRBV10-3 with TRBJ2-7; no reliable D call. Germline assignment: CDR1 ENHRY and CDR2 SYGVKD. The CDR3 has 13 residues. V gave up 10 bases and J gave up 7 bases, with 20 bases separating them. CDR3 residues: CASTGPASEEQYF. As DNA, the CDR3 is TGTGCCAGTACTGGGCCAGCGAGTGAGGAGCAGTACTTC.